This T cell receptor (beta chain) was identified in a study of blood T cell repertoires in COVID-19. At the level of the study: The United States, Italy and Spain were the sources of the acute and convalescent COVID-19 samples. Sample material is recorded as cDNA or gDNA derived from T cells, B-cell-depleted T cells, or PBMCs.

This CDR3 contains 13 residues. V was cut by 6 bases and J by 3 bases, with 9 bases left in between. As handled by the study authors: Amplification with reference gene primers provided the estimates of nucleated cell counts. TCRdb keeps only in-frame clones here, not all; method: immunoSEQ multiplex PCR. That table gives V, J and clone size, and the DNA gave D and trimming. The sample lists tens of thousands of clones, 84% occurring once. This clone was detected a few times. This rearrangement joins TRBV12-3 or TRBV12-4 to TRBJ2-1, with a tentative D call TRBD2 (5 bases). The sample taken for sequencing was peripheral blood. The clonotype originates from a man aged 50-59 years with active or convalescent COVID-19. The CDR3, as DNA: TGTGCCAGCAGCCCCGGGGTCTACAATGAGCAGTTCTTC. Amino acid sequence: CASSPGVYNEQFF.